This T cell receptor (beta chain) was retrieved from a study of CD8+CD57+ T cells in acquired aplastic anemia. The CDR3 totals 13 residues. Germline assignment: CDR1 SNHLY and CDR2 FYNNEI. The V and J ends lost 6 bases and 3 bases respectively, with 10 bases between them. By flow cytometry, patients selected for sequencing had shown an expansion of CD8+CD57+ cells. Profiling that covered TCR beta VDJ and CDR3 relied on genomic DNA as its template. TCRdb re-called the reads with MiXCR, one entry per CDR3 protein. The sample has about 200,000 distinct CDR3 sequences; roughly two thirds are singletons. Sequenced sample: sorted CD4+, CD8+, or CD8+CD57+ T cells (not recorded which) from PBMCs. V usage is TRBV2 and J usage is TRBJ2-3; D unresolved. The clonotype comes from a human donor with aplastic anemia. The CDR3, as DNA: TGTGCCAGCAGAGAGACTTATACAGATACGCAGTATTTT. This encodes CASRETYTDTQYF.